This T cell receptor (beta chain) came from a study of T cell clones after liver transplantation (dated by TCRdb to between 2019 and 2020). A note on the overall study: ITN030ST, the source of the samples, was a randomized trial that attempted immunosuppression withdrawal within 2 years of liver transplantation. Donor-reactive T cell clones were identified using TCRbeta sequencing after a pre-transplant mixed lymphocyte reaction and were then followed in post-transplant blood. Three of the eight recipients were HCV-positive; the others were transplanted for non-autoimmune, non-viral indications. Subjects received no induction therapy and standard immunosuppression until randomization at 12-24 months post-transplant. Of the 8 liver transplant recipients making up the studied cohort, 3 were classified as tolerant and 5 as non-tolerant. Blood samples were collected pre-transplant, pre-randomization before withdrawal, and post-randomization after either complete withdrawal or failed withdrawal. Third party-reactive TCRbeta sequences from pre-transplant MLRs were also identified as an antigen-independent comparator for donor-reactive sequences. Tolerance was defined as complete withdrawal of immunosuppression for at least one year without a rise in liver enzymes beyond twice the upper limit of normal. The investigation overall reported the following: Circulating donor-reactive CD4 TCRbeta sequences fell significantly post-transplant in most of the 8 subjects, irrespective of tolerance or HCV status. Donor-reactive sequences decreased more than third party-reactive sequences, which suggests partial antigen-specific deletion that was not related to withdrawal success. Because of small, heterogeneous patient numbers and non-standardized post-transplant time points, the conclusions were only preliminary. Since no allograft tissue specimens were available, donor-reactive T cells may have migrated into the graft instead of being deleted. In a couple of subjects, low numbers of available donor cells limited the measurable donor-reactive repertoire. Once repertoire turnover was taken into account, donor-reactive detection showed a significant reduction for CD4 in 7 of 8 subjects and for CD8 in 8 of 8.

Thawed unstimulated PBMCs were stained for CD3, CD4 and CD8 and FACS-sorted into CD3+CD4+ and CD3+CD8+ populations. All 8 studied subjects were randomized to immunosuppression withdrawal. The Qiagen DNeasy Blood and Tissue Kit was used to isolate genomic DNA. At the junction V is shortened by 4 bases and J by 6 bases, with 13 bases in between. From cysteine to phenylalanine, the CDR3 is 13 amino acids long. The sequence is cut down to CDR3 DNA, 39 bases in frame from base 1. CDR1 and CDR2 are read off the germline V gene (reference sequence) as SGHNT and YYREEE. Frozen genomic DNA underwent high-throughput TCRbeta CDR3 sequencing by immunoSEQ, including PCR amplification, mapping, bias correction and internal controls. As for how the authors treated the data: Only productive rearrangements were retained, with each unique TCRbeta sequence defined by its CDR3 nucleotide sequence together with its V and J gene. Donor-reactive sequences required at least 5-fold expansion in CFSE-low cells versus unstimulated pre-transplant cells and at least 0.01% frequency. Per-subject minimum frequency thresholds, based on the lowest-template unstimulated sample, ensured at least 90% detection power. Repertoire turnover was measured by Jensen-Shannon divergence between the top 1000 TCRbeta sequences post- and pre-transplant. Two-sided Fisher's exact tests were used to test for changes in how often donor-reactive sequences were detected. Imported from immuneACCESS, the table was reduced by TCRdb to in-frame sequences with V and J called. These copies leave out some clones; in studies compared against another copy, an unresolved V gene accounts for under half, and the cause of the remainder is not known. V and J calls and clone size are those listed in that table; D and trimming were worked out from the DNA. The sample table records more than 95,000 clones; approximately 79% of these occur just once. The top ten clonotypes cover less than 3% of the sample.

To note about this clone: Its recognized antigen is unknown. The record has no base qualities; no much larger clone is one base away.

The chain uses TRBV5-4 and TRBJ1-2; a weak D assignment points to TRBD1 (5 bases agree). Sequenced material: CD4+ T cells from blood, taken around 48 months after liver transplant. The clonotype originates from a human patient who received a liver transplant. Some T cells may originate with the graft donor following a transplant. The bases are TGTGCCAGCAGCCCCATAGGGGTCAATGGCTACACCTTC. This sequence encodes CASSPIGVNGYTF.